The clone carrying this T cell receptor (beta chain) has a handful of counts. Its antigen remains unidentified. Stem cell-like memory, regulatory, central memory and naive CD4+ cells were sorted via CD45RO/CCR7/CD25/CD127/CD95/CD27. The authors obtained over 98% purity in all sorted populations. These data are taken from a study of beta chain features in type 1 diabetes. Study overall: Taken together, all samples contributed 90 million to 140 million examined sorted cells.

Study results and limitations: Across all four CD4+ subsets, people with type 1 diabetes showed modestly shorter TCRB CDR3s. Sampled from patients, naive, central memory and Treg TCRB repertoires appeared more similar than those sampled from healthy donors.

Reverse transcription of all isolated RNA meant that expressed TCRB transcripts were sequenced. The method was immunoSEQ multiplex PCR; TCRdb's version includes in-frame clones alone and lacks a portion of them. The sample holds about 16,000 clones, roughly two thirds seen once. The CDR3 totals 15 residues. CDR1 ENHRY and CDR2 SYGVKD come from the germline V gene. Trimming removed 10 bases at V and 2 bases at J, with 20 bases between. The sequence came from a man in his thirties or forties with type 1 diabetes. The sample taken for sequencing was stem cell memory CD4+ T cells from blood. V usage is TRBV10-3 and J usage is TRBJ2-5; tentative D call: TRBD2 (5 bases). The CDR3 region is CATSHPGIGQETQYF. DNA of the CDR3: TGTGCCACATCCCATCCCGGGATTGGGCAAGAGACCCAGTACTTC.